The 18 T cell receptor beta chains below were found in one sample sequenced in a study of shared clonotypes between healthy human individuals. Using immunoSEQ multiplex PCR, the repertoire was profiled, and TCRdb retains in-frame clones only, with some absent. The repertoire holds about 2.1 million clones, with around 93% as singletons. Naive CD8 cells were CD45RO-negative, positively selected for CCR7, excluding terminally differentiated effector memory CD45RA+ cells. The sequenced material came from naive CD8+ T cells from PBMCs. All receptors come from a man younger than 35 in good health. Some clones in this sample may be carry-over from other donors' samples.

The gene calls are TRBV27 and TRBJ2-1; unclear D gene. This CDR3 contains 13 residues. CDR1 is MNHEY and CDR2 is SMNVEV in the germline V gene (reference sequence). V was clipped by 5 bases and J by 8 bases, with 13 bases between them. This CDR3 is CASSQDGYDEQFF. Written as DNA, the CDR3 is TGTGCCAGCAGTCAGGACGGGTACGATGAGCAGTTCTTC.

This clone was counted a single time. Additional DNA sequences in this sample encode the identical CDR3. The rearrangement joins TRBV29-1 to TRBJ2-7, with TRBD1 as a possible D gene (7 bases). This CDR3 has 11 residues. The germline V gene has CDR1 SQVTM and CDR2 ANQGSEA. Trimming pared 4 bases from V and 6 bases from J, leaving 10 bases between. The CDR3 loop is CSVVQGGEQYF. CDR3 DNA: TGCAGCGTTGTTCAGGGGGGCGAGCAGTACTTC.

This clone was seen a few times. The identical CDR3 is also encoded by other nucleotide sequences in the sample. The chain couples TRBV9 to TRBJ2-7; tentatively, D is TRBD1 (5 bases). The CDR3 covers 12 residues. Trimming took off 3 bases at V and 3 bases at J, with 7 bases between the two ends. The germline CDR1 and CDR2 sequences are SGDLS and YYNGEE. CDR3 sequence: CASSADSYEQYF. In DNA, the CDR3 is TGTGCCAGCAGCGCTGACAGCTACGAGCAGTACTTC.

J is TRBJ2-3 and V is TRBV7-9, with D unclear. CDR1 is SEHNR and CDR2 is FQNEAQ in the germline V gene (reference sequence). This CDR3 contains 13 residues. V was cut by 8 bases and J by 2 bases, with 11 bases left in between. CDR3: CASGDPTTDTQYF. CDR3 coding DNA: TGTGCCAGCGGGGATCCCACCACAGATACGCAGTATTTT.

Remarks on this clone: The sample has other DNA sequences that encode this CDR3 too. The genes are TRBV19 and TRBJ2-1, with D uncertain. The germline V gene encodes CDR1 LNHDA and CDR2 SQIVND (reference sequence). CDR3 length equals 11 residues. V gave up 5 bases and J gave up 4 bases, with 3 bases separating them. In DNA form, the CDR3 reads TGTGCCAGTAGTGCATACAATGAGCAGTTCTTC. It is translated as CASSAYNEQFF.

This clone has just a few counts. This rearrangement joins TRBV9 to TRBJ1-2; D not certain. V was trimmed by 3 bases and J by 6 bases, leaving 6 bases between them. From germline, CDR1 is SGDLS and CDR2 YYNGEE. The CDR3 consists of 11 residues. The CDR3, as DNA: TGTGCCAGCAGCGACGCTAATGGCTACACCTTC. Amino acids: CASSDANGYTF.

The chain employs TRBV7-9 and TRBJ2-4; no definite D call. Germline V gives CDR1 SEHNR, CDR2 FQNEAQ (reference sequence). V lost 5 bases, J lost 14 bases, and 13 bases lay in between. The CDR3 consists of 11 residues. For the CDR3, the DNA is TGTGCCAGCAGCCGTGAACTGGAAGAGTACTTC. Protein: CASSRELEEYF.

The chain joins TRBV7-2 to TRBJ2-1; TRBD2 matches 16 bases. This CDR3 is built from 16 residues. Per the germline V gene, CDR1 is SGHTA and CDR2 is FQGNSA. Unmatched junction bases numbered 6, after V lost 3 bases and J lost 10 bases. CDR3: CASSFAGTSGRAEQFF. The CDR3 DNA follows: TGTGCCAGCAGCTTCGCCGGGACTAGCGGGAGGGCAGAGCAGTTCTTC.

J is TRBJ2-1 and V is TRBV4-3, with 13 bases lining up with TRBD2. CDR1 and CDR2 from the germline V gene are LGHNA and YSLEER. This CDR3 has 19 residues. The V gene end was trimmed by 0 bases and the J gene end by 4 bases; junction bases not matched to a gene: 9. The CDR3 reads CASSQDFPQLAGGYNEQFF. CDR3 coding DNA: TGCGCCAGCAGCCAAGATTTCCCCCAACTAGCGGGAGGGTACAATGAGCAGTTCTTC.

In this sample, this clone turned up once. Other nucleotide sequences from this sample produce the same CDR3. J is TRBJ2-5 and V is TRBV7-6; TRBD2 aligns across 9 bases. Germline V lookup: CDR1 SGHVS, CDR2 FNYEAQ. This CDR3 comprises 16 residues. The trim removed 2 bases at V and 4 bases at J, leaving 8 bases unmatched. CDR3 DNA sequence: TGTGCCAGCAGCTTACTGGGCGGGAGGGCCGGAGAGACCCAGTACTTC. This gives the protein CASSLLGGRAGETQYF.

V gene TRBV13 combines with J gene TRBJ2-7; D unclear. V lost 0 bases and J lost 4, with 7 bases in between. The CDR3 has 13 residues. From germline, CDR1 is PRHDT and CDR2 FYEKMQ (reference sequence). CDR3 sequence reads: CASSLGRLYEQYF. The CDR3 nucleotides are TGTGCCAGCAGCTTAGGGCGCCTTTACGAGCAGTACTTC.

Concerning this clone itself: The sample holds other DNA sequences that translate to the same CDR3. V is TRBV7-9 and J is TRBJ2-3; D unresolved. The length of the CDR3 is 13 residues. Trimming left V 1 base short and J 6 bases short, with 8 bases between. Germline CDR1 reads SEHNR; CDR2 reads FQNEAQ (reference sequence). CDR3 coding DNA: TGTGCCAGCAGCTTAGTTCTTGGGGATACGCAGTATTTT. Translation gives CASSLVLGDTQYF.

The chain is built from TRBV19 and TRBJ2-6; no definite D call. Germline loops: CDR1 LNHDA, CDR2 SQIVND (reference sequence). This CDR3 is 15 amino acids long. Trimming pared 3 bases from V and 2 bases from J, leaving 8 bases between. For the CDR3, the DNA is TGTGCCAGTAGTATCTGGGCAGCTGGGGCCAACGTCCTGACTTTC. It translates to CASSIWAAGANVLTF.

The chain carries TRBV7-7 and TRBJ2-2, with D uncertain. The CDR3 runs 14 residues. Looked up from germline, CDR1 is SSHAT and CDR2 is FNYEAQ (reference sequence). V gave up 5 bases and J gave up 0 bases, with 7 bases separating them. The CDR3 loop is CASSTDPNTGELFF. In DNA form, the CDR3 reads TGTGCCAGCAGCACAGACCCGAACACCGGGGAGCTGTTTTTT.

The V call is TRBV13, the J call TRBJ2-7, with 8 bases identical to TRBD2. The CDR3 is 14 residues long. With 4 bases clipped from V and 2 bases from J, the junction kept 4 bases outside the gene matches. Germline lookup yields CDR1 PRHDT and CDR2 FYEKMQ (reference sequence). The CDR3 here is CASSSGTRAYEQYF. DNA for the CDR3: TGTGCCAGCAGCTCCGGGACTAGAGCCTACGAGCAGTACTTC.

This chain joins TRBV6-6 and TRBJ1-2; no firm D call. The CDR3 covers 13 residues. Looked up from germline, CDR1 is MNHNY and CDR2 is SVGAGI (reference sequence). Trimming removed 0 bases from V and 4 bases from J, with 6 bases in between. This CDR3 reads CASSYSGSYGYTF. In nucleotides, the CDR3 is TGTGCCAGCAGTTACTCCGGAAGCTATGGCTACACCTTC.

V is TRBV27 and J is TRBJ1-5; a weak D match, TRBD1 (5 bases). This CDR3 spans 13 amino acids. Trimming took 5 bases from V and 7 from J, leaving 12 bases between them. In germline, CDR1 is MNHEY, CDR2 SMNVEV (reference sequence). CDR3 in DNA: TGTGCCAGCAGTGGACACATACTCCAGCCCCAGCATTTT. Translated, it gives CASSGHILQPQHF.

The chain employs TRBV27 and TRBJ2-5; D is possibly TRBD1 or TRBD2 (5 bases each). This CDR3 has 14 amino acids. Per germline, CDR1 MNHEY and CDR2 SMNVEV (reference sequence). The V gene lost 4 bases and the J gene lost 5 bases, with 14 bases spanning the gap. The CDR3 loop is CASSWDGTWETQYF. In nucleotides, the CDR3 is TGTGCCAGCAGTTGGGACGGTACCTGGGAGACCCAGTACTTC.